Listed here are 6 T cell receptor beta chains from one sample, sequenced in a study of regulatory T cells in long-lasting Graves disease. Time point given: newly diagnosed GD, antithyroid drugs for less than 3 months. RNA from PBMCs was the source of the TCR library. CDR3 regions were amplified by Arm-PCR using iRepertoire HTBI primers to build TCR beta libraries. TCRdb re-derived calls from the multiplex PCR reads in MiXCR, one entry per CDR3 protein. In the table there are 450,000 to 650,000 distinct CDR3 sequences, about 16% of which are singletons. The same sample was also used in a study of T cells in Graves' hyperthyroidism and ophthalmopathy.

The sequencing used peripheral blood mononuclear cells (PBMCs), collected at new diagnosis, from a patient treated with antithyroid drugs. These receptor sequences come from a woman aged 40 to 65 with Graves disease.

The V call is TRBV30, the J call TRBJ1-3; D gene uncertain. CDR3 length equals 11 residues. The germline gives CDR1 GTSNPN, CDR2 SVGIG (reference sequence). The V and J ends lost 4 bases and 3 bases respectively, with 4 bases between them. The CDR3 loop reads CAWINGNTIYF. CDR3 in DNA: TGTGCCTGGATAAATGGAAACACCATATATTTT.

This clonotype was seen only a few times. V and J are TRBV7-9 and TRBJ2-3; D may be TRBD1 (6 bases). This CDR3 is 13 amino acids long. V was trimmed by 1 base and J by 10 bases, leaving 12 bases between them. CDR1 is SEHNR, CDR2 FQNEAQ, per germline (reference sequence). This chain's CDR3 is CASSLERPGAQYF. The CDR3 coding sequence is TGTGCCAGCAGCTTAGAAAGGCCAGGGGCGCAGTATTTT.

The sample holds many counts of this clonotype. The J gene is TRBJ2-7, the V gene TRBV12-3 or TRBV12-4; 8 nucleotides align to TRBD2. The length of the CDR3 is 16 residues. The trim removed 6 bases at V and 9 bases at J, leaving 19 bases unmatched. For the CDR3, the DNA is TGTGCCAGCAGCCCAAGGTCAGGGAACCCTCGGGGGGGGCAGTACTTC. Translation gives CASSPRSGNPRGGQYF.

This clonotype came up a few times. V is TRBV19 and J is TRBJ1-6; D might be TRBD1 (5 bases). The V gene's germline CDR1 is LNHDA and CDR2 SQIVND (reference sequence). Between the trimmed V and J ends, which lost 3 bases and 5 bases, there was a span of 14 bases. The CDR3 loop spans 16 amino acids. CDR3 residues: CASSIGGARNNSPLHF. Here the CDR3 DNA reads TGTGCCAGTAGTATTGGAGGGGCGAGAAATAATTCACCCCTCCACTTT.

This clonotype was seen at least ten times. The CDR3 loop reads CASRNGQGGTEAFF. Here the CDR3 DNA reads TGTGCCAGCAGGAATGGACAGGGGGGCACTGAAGCTTTCTTT. This chain connects TRBV6-1 to TRBJ1-1; 10 bases are shared with TRBD1. Germline CDR1 is MNHNS and CDR2 is SASEGT. The CDR3 has 14 amino acids. V dropped 6 bases and J dropped 4; count of bases not matched to a gene: 5.

For the CDR3, the DNA is TGTGCCAGCAGCCCTTGGACAGGGCCCATAATGGGCTACACCTTC. It encodes CASSPWTGPIMGYTF. This chain joins TRBV3-1 and TRBJ1-2; 8 nucleotides agree with TRBD1. From germline, CDR1 is LGHDT and CDR2 YNNKEL (reference sequence). The CDR3 loop spans 15 amino acids. The trim removed 4 bases at V and 8 bases at J, leaving 12 bases unmatched.